This passage covers 20 T cell receptor beta chains from one sample sequenced in a study of blood T cells in healthy people across ages. Sample-barcoded 5' priming and a J-beta primer mix drove a second PCR of 7 to 11 cycles. TCRdb re-called the 5' RACE reads through MiXCR, storing one row per CDR3 protein. The sample includes 730,000 or so distinct CDR3 sequences, around 38% of them seen just once. Specimen: blood. These receptors were obtained from a man aged 80 or over in good health.

The chain has TRBV29-1 and TRBJ2-5, with a weak D call TRBD2 (6 bases). The germline CDR1 and CDR2 sequences are SQVTM and ANQGSEA. V lost 7 bases to trimming and J lost 2 bases, with 17 bases between them. This CDR3 contains 14 residues. CDR3 bases: TGCAGCGCCCGCCGCTCGGCGGGGCAAGAGACCCAGTACTTC. Protein product: CSARRSAGQETQYF.

The V gene is TRBV3-1, the J gene TRBJ2-1; TRBD2 matches 7 bases. The CDR3 runs to 15 residues. CDR1 is LGHDT and CDR2 is YNNKEL in the germline V gene (reference sequence). With 3 bases clipped from V and 4 bases from J, the junction kept 6 bases outside the gene matches. The CDR3 here is CASSHPSGAYNEQFF. CDR3 in DNA: TGTGCCAGCAGCCACCCTAGCGGCGCGTACAATGAGCAGTTCTTC.

The V and J genes are TRBV19 and TRBJ1-5; 7 positions agree with TRBD1. The CDR3 loop spans 14 amino acids. In germline, CDR1 is LNHDA, CDR2 SQIVND (reference sequence). The junction had 8 bases not matched to a gene; V was cut back by 5 bases and J by 7 bases. CDR3 sequence reads: CASSERGQEQPQHF. CDR3 nucleotides: TGTGCCAGTAGTGAAAGGGGGCAAGAGCAGCCCCAGCATTTT.

V gene TRBV27 combines with J gene TRBJ2-3, with D tentatively TRBD1 or TRBD2 (6 bases each). CDR1 is MNHEY and CDR2 is SMNVEV in the germline V gene (reference sequence). The CDR3 extends over 16 amino acids. V was clipped by 4 bases and J by 0 bases, with 14 bases between them. CDR3 loop: CASSSTGGYSTDTQYF. CDR3 bases: TGTGCCAGCAGTTCAACCGGGGGCTATAGCACAGATACGCAGTATTTT.

The chain employs TRBV7-9 and TRBJ2-7, with a possible D match to TRBD2 (5 bases). The J call is in doubt because the DNA end fits TRBJ2-5 better. The CDR3 spans 14 residues. In germline, CDR1 is SEHNR, CDR2 FQNEAQ (reference sequence). In nucleotides, the CDR3 is TGTGCCAGCAGCTTAGGTCTGGAGGTAGAGACCCAGTACTTC. It is translated as CASSLGLEVETQYF.

The J gene is TRBJ2-7, the V gene TRBV4-2; 15 nucleotides match TRBD2. V lost 1 base to trimming and J lost 12 bases; unmatched junction nucleotides: 13. CDR3 length: 17 amino acids. Looked up from germline, CDR1 is LGHNA and CDR2 is YNFKEQ. This CDR3 reads CASSQAFGTSGGMVLYF. In DNA, the CDR3 is TGTGCCAGCAGCCAAGCGTTTGGGACTAGCGGGGGGATGGTGCTGTACTTC.

V gene TRBV7-2 combines with J gene TRBJ1-2; no reliable D call. Trimming pared 3 bases from V and 4 bases from J, leaving 12 bases between. Germline assignment: CDR1 SGHTA and CDR2 FQGNSA. The CDR3 covers 14 residues. The CDR3 DNA follows: TGTGCCAGCAGCTTCACGCCGGAGGGCTATGGCTACACCTTC. Its protein is CASSFTPEGYGYTF.

This clonotype was counted between two and nine times. The chain recombines TRBV20-1 with TRBJ2-5; 9 nucleotides align to TRBD1. The germline V gene encodes CDR1 DFQATT and CDR2 SNEGSKA (reference sequence). The length of the CDR3 is 14 residues. J lost 2 bases, V lost 6 bases, and 7 bases had no gene match. CDR3 protein: CSAIRQGGQETQYF. In nucleotides, the CDR3 is TGCAGTGCGATCCGACAGGGGGGACAAGAGACCCAGTACTTC.

In this sample, this clonotype turned up a few times. The V gene is TRBV2, the J gene TRBJ2-4, with 9 bases aligning to TRBD1. The tail of the sequence fits TRBJ2-7 better, so the J call may be wrong. The germline V gene encodes CDR1 SNHLY and CDR2 FYNNEI. CDR3 length: 12 amino acids. CDR3 sequence reads: CASEGQGGEQYF. CDR3 DNA: TGTGCCAGCGAGGGACAGGGAGGCGAGCAGTACTTC.

The chain combines TRBV9 with TRBJ2-7, with TRBD2 as a possible D gene (5 bases). The germline CDR1 and CDR2 sequences are SGDLS and YYNGEE. The CDR3 consists of 15 residues. V lost 2 bases, J lost 5 bases, and 17 bases lay in between. CDR3 coding DNA: TGTGCCAGCAGCGTTGGCGGGTTATCTTTGGACGAGCAGTACTTC. Its protein product is CASSVGGLSLDEQYF. Filled out from reference TRBV9 and TRBJ2-7, the complete variable domain reads DSGVTQTPKHLITATGQRVTLRCSPRSGDLSVYWYQQSLDQGLQFLIQYYNGEERAKGNILERFSAQQFPDLHSELNLSSLELGDSALYFCASSVGGLSLDEQYFGPGTRLTVT.

The chain is built from TRBV27 and TRBJ2-2; TRBD1 aligns across 8 bases. This CDR3 is 16 amino acids long. V dropped 5 bases and J dropped 3; count of bases not matched to a gene: 8. CDR1 is MNHEY, CDR2 SMNVEV, per germline (reference sequence). The CDR3 region has the DNA TGTGCCAGCAGTCGTGGACAGGGCGACTACACCGGGGAGCTGTTTTTT. This translates into CASSRGQGDYTGELFF.

Concerning this clonotype: A read error may produce the germline difference seen at one junction end. The V gene is TRBV7-3, the J gene TRBJ2-1; 8 nucleotides agree with TRBD2. This CDR3 comprises 16 residues. Germline CDR1 reads SGHTA; CDR2 reads FQGTGA. The DNA for the CDR3 is TGTGCCAGCAGCTTAGGGACGGGAGGGGCGGCCGTTGAGCGGTTCTTC. Protein sequence: CASSLGTGGAAVERFF.

Of note for this clonotype: A read error may produce the germline difference seen at one junction end. The chain links TRBV7-2 to TRBJ2-5; D not certain. The CDR3 is 14 amino acids. Germline-derived CDR1 and CDR2 are SGHTA and FQGNSA. CDR3 residues: CASSLAPQKETQHF. CDR3 in DNA: TGTGCCAGCAGCTTAGCGCCTCAAAAAGAGACCCAGCACTTC.

The chain links TRBV5-1 to TRBJ2-3; D is unresolved. This CDR3 region has 15 residues. Per germline, CDR1 SGHRS and CDR2 YFSETQ. V gave up 1 base and J gave up 0 bases, with 9 bases separating them. The CDR3 DNA reads as TGCGCCAGCAGCTTGTATACCACTAGCACAGATACGCAGTATTTT. Its translation: CASSLYTTSTDTQYF.

Only a few counts were recorded for this clonotype. The chain employs TRBV4-3 and TRBJ2-3; 9 bases match TRBD1. This CDR3 is 15 amino acids long. V gave up 5 bases and J gave up 3 bases; unmatched junction bases: 6. Germline assignment: CDR1 LGHNA and CDR2 YSLEER. CDR3: CASSIAGTGTDTQYF. DNA for the CDR3: TGCGCCAGCAGCATAGCCGGGACAGGGACAGATACGCAGTATTTT.

This sequence joins TRBV2 and TRBJ2-1; TRBD2 aligns across 8 bases. Germline CDR1 is SNHLY and CDR2 is FYNNEI. The trim removed 6 bases at V and 6 bases at J, leaving 13 bases unmatched. This CDR3 contains 16 residues. DNA of the CDR3: TGTGCCAGCAGGCCCCTTTCAGCGGGAGTTCTCAATGAGCAGTTCTTC. Translation gives CASRPLSAGVLNEQFF. Variable domain in full (rest from reference TRBV2 and TRBJ2-1): EPEVTQTPSHQVTQMGQEVILRCVPISNHLYFYWYRQILGQKVEFLVSFYNNEISEKSEIFDDQFSVERPDGSNFTLKIRSTKLEDSAMYFCASRPLSAGVLNEQFFGPGTRLTVL.

This clonotype was seen a few times. The chain couples TRBV20-1 to TRBJ2-3, with D perhaps matching TRBD2 (5 bases). Looked up from germline, CDR1 is DFQATT and CDR2 is SNEGSKA (reference sequence). The V and J ends lost 6 bases and 9 bases respectively, with 19 bases between them. The CDR3 sequence is 13 residues long. The CDR3 DNA is TGCAGTGCCCATACTAGATCGGTCCCGACGCAGTATTTT. It yields the protein CSAHTRSVPTQYF.

This clonotype was seen a handful of times. The CDR3 loop is CASSLGRVGGYQETQYF. As DNA, the CDR3 is TGTGCCAGCAGTTTAGGTCGGGTCGGGGGGTACCAAGAGACCCAGTACTTC. This rearrangement joins TRBV27 to TRBJ2-5; 7 bases fit TRBD2. CDR1 is MNHEY, CDR2 SMNVEV, per germline (reference sequence). CDR3 length: 17 amino acids. J gave up 0 bases and V 2 bases, and 9 bases lay outside the gene matches.

A few counts support this clonotype. The chain links TRBV27 to TRBJ1-5, with D hard to call. Germline values: CDR1 MNHEY, CDR2 SMNVEV (reference sequence). V was clipped by 4 bases and J by 1 base, with 14 bases between them. CDR3 length: 16 amino acids. CDR3 DNA sequence: TGTGCCAGCAGTTCCGGACCCGGCGAAAGCAATCAGCCCCAGCATTTT. As protein: CASSSGPGESNQPQHF.

The chain employs TRBV7-9 and TRBJ2-3, with a possible D match to TRBD1 (5 bases). V dropped 3 bases and J dropped 1 base, with 17 bases sitting between them. Germline CDR1 is SEHNR and CDR2 is FQNEAQ (reference sequence). The CDR3 contains 17 residues. Here the CDR3 DNA reads TGTGCCAGCAGCTTTCCTAGGGGCCCCATGGGCACAGATACGCAGTATTTT. Protein: CASSFPRGPMGTDTQYF.